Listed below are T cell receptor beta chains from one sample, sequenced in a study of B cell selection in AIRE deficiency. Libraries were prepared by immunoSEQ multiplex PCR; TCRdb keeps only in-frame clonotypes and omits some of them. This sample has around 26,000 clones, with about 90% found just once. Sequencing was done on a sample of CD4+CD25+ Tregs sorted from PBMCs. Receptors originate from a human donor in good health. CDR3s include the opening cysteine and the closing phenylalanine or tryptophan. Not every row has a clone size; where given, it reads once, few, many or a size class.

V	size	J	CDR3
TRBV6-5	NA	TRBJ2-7	CASSRAPSSYEQYF
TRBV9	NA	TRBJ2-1	CASSVTLAGGSYNEQFF
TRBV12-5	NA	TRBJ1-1	CASGLGVGAFF
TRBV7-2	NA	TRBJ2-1	CASSLAAGGYNEQFF
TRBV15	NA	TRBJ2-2	CATSRAGGELFF
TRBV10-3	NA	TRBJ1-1	CAISESDRAFF
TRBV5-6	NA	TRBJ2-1	CASSRQGEWDEQFF
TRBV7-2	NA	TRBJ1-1	CASSPLLMGTEAFF
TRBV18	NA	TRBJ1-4	CASSPGGRGEKLFF
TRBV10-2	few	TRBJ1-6	CASSERGSNSPLHF
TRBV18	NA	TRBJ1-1	CASSPGQDTEAFF
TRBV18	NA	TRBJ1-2	CASSPSGGQGYGYTF
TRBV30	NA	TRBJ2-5	CAWSPIRVYRETQYF
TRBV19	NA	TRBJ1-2	CATNNRDRGYGYTF
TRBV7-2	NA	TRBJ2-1	CASSFWAGGYNEQFF
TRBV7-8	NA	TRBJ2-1	CASSRLASGRNEQFF
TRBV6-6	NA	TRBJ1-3	CASSPRTGEGNTIYF
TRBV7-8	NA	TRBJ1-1	CASSLRRPAEAFF
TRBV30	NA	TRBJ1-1	CAWRGQGAVTEAFF
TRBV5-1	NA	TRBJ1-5	CASSLGAGQPQHF
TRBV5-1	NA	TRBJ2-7	CASSEGLAGTYEQYF
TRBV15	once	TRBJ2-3	CATSLRGTDTQYF
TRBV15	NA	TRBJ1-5	CATSGALIPSNQPQHF
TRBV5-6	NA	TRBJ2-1	CASSLAGLAGGLNEQFF
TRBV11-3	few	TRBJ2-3	CASSARQGLTDTQYF
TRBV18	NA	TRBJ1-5	CASSPKYVGNQPQHF
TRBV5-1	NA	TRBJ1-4	CASSPPGGGEGEKLFF
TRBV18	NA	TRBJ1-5	CASSPSRRNSNQPQHF
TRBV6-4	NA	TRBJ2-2	CASSVKGANTGELFF
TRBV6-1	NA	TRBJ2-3	CASSDRLVAGATDTQYF
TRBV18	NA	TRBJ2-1	CASSSGQGVVEQFF
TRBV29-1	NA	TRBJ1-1	CSVEGRKGVSPNTEAFF
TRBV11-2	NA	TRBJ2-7	CASSYMGAGYEQYF
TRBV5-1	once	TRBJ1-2	CASSLAVPREGGYTF
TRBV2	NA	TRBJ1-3	CASSESRNTIYF
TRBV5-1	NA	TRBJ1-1	CASSLTTGGTEAFF
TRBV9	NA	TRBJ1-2	CASSVGIIGGYTF
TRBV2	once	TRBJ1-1	CASSGQRKGTTEAFF
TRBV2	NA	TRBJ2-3	CASKKQGISDTQYF
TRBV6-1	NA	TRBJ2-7	CASSRGFNSYEQYF
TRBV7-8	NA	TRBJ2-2	CASSLRDGGLSTGELFF
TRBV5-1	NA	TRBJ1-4	CASSLAGGEKLFF
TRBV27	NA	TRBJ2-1	CASSPTMGPRAGERNEQFF
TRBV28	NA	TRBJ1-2	CASSSTGAPNYGYTF
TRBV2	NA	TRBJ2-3	CASSALRGGGDTQYF
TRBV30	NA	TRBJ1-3	CAWSGQGTLGNTIYF
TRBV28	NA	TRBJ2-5	CASSRPGLGGEGTQYF
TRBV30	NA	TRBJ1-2	CAWTNRGYGYTF
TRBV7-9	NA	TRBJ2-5	CASSLANEETQYF
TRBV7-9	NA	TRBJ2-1	CASTFAGLAEDEQFF
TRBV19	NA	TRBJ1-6	CASSILRGSPLHF
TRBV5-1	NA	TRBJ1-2	CASSFGQGYGYTF
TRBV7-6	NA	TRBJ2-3	CASSLGFGASGGTHDTDTQYF
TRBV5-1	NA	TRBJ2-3	CASSHPTPGGFDTQYF
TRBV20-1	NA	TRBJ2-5	CSARPGETQYF
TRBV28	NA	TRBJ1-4	CATRRANEKLFF
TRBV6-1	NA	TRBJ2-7	CASKQGAGGNYEQYF